The next 12 T cell receptor beta chains were all read from a single sample in a study of blood T cells in healthy people across ages. For the second PCR, which ran for roughly 7 to 11 cycles, a sample-barcoded 5' primer and a J-beta primer mix were used. TCRdb redid the calling of the 5' RACE reads with MiXCR, one entry per CDR3 protein. In the table there are 600,000 to 1,000,000 distinct CDR3 sequences, just under 25% of which are singletons. The data also belong to a second study, concerning T cells of mothers and their children.

Source material: blood. These receptors all come from a boy aged 5 to 17 in good health.

This rearrangement joins TRBV28 to TRBJ2-7, with TRBD1 identical over 9 bases. After removal of 5 bases from V and 7 bases from J, the junction contained 15 bases not matched to a gene. Germline CDR1 and CDR2: MDHEN and SYDVKM. The CDR3 has 16 residues. In nucleotides, the CDR3 is TGTGCCAGCAGTCCGATCCTTTCGGGACAGGGACGGGAGCAGTACTTC. Translation: CASSPILSGQGREQYF. The entire variable domain, with the rest obtained from reference TRBV28 and TRBJ2-7, is as follows: DVKVTQSSRYLVKRTGEKVFLECVQDMDHENMFWYRQDPGLGLRLIYFSYDVKMKEKGDIPEGYSVSREKKERFSLILESASTNQTSMYLCASSPILSGQGREQYFGPGTRLTVT.

This clonotype has at least ten counts. The chain couples TRBV29-1 to TRBJ1-1, with a tentative D call TRBD1 (5 bases). CDR3 length equals 14 residues. V lost 8 bases and J lost 0, with 16 bases in between. The germline V gene encodes CDR1 SQVTM and CDR2 ANQGSEA. The CDR3, as DNA: TGCAGCACCGGGCGAGAGGGGATGAACACTGAAGCTTTCTTT. Protein sequence: CSTGREGMNTEAFF.

This chain uses TRBV29-1 with TRBJ2-7; 11 bases are a match to TRBD2. J was trimmed by 1 base and V by 4 bases; bases with no gene match: 3. The CDR3 runs to 14 residues. CDR1 is SQVTM and CDR2 is ANQGSEA in the germline V gene. The CDR3 loop is CSVVPSGGSYEQYF. In nucleotides, the CDR3 is TGCAGCGTTGTGCCTAGCGGGGGGTCCTACGAGCAGTACTTC.

This clonotype showed up just a few times. Its ends do not fully match the called genes, so a read error is possible. The V call is TRBV4-3, the J call TRBJ2-1, with D unresolved. The J call is uncertain, as TRBJ2-5 better fits the DNA end. The CDR3 is 15 residues long. Germline V gene lookup returns CDR1 LGHNA and CDR2 YSLEER. The CDR3 reads CASSLGWPLQEAQYF. The CDR3 DNA reads TGCGCCAGCAGCCTTGGGTGGCCTTTACAAGAGGCCCAGTACTTC.

CDR3 coding DNA: TGCGCCAGCAGACAAGGGACAGGGCAGGAAAAACTGTTTTTT. Its protein is CASRQGTGQEKLFF. The V gene is TRBV5-1, the J gene TRBJ1-4; the match to TRBD1 covers 9 bases. Germline V gene sequence: CDR1 SGHRS, CDR2 YFSETQ. Trimming cost V 5 bases and J 8 bases; bases outside gene matches: 7. CDR3 size: 14 residues.

This clonotype was counted between two and nine times. The chain uses TRBV29-1 and TRBJ1-1; D might be TRBD1 (6 bases). The CDR3 is made up of 13 amino acids. The V gene's germline CDR1 is SQVTM and CDR2 ANQGSEA. The V and J ends lost 7 bases and 2 bases respectively, with 14 bases between them. The CDR3 sequence: CSGIDRSNTEAFF. CDR3 DNA: TGCAGCGGGATAGACAGGTCCAACACTGAAGCTTTCTTT.

The chain has TRBV28 and TRBJ2-7, with 10 bases identical to TRBD1. V lost 8 bases, J lost 3 bases, and 7 bases stayed unmatched. There are 14 residues in the CDR3. Germline V gives CDR1 MDHEN, CDR2 SYDVKM. CDR3 nucleotides: TGTGCCAGCTTCGGGACAGGGGAATTCTACGAGCAGTACTTC. It codes for CASFGTGEFYEQYF.

In its sample, this clonotype was seen a few times. The rearrangement joins TRBV10-3 to TRBJ2-3; 8 bases map to TRBD1. Germline CDR1 and CDR2: ENHRY and SYGVKD. After removal of 3 bases from V and 1 base from J, the junction contained 3 bases not matched to a gene. The CDR3 totals 15 residues. This chain's CDR3 is CAISDVTGGTDTQYF. The CDR3, as DNA: TGTGCCATCAGTGACGTGACAGGGGGCACAGATACGCAGTATTTT.

The table lists this clonotype with a few counts. CDR3 sequence (DNA): TGCAGCGGGCTACACACTGAAGCTTTCTTT. It encodes CSGLHTEAFF. The chain recombines TRBV29-1 with TRBJ1-1, with D unresolved. The V end lost 7 bases, the J end lost 3 bases, and 6 bases lay between the germline ends. Germline CDR1 is SQVTM and CDR2 is ANQGSEA. CDR3 length equals 10 residues. The variable domain in full, with the rest retrieved from reference TRBV29-1 and TRBJ1-1, is SAVISQKPSRDICQRGTSLTIQCQVDSQVTMMFWYRQQPGQSLTLIATANQGSEATYESGFVIDKFPISRPNLTFSTLTVSNMSPEDSSIYLCSGLHTEAFFGQGTRLTVV.

The genes are TRBV3-1 and TRBJ2-5, with D perhaps matching TRBD1 (6 bases). The CDR3 covers 15 residues. Trimming removed 1 base from V and 2 bases from J, with 11 bases in between. In germline, CDR1 is LGHDT, CDR2 YNNKEL (reference sequence). In DNA form, the CDR3 reads TGTGCCAGCAGCCAAGTTCCGGGACAACAAGAGACCCAGTACTTC. Translation gives CASSQVPGQQETQYF.

The CDR3: CASSQAQLQAPNEKLFF. The CDR3 bases are TGTGCCAGCAGCCAAGCCCAACTACAGGCGCCTAATGAAAAACTGTTTTTT. The V gene is TRBV3-1, the J gene TRBJ1-4; tentative D call: TRBD1 (5 bases). Germline CDR1 and CDR2: LGHDT and YNNKEL (reference sequence). V was pared by 1 base and J by 3 bases, with 15 bases between. This CDR3 has 17 residues.

This clonotype was recorded a few times. The chain uses TRBV20-1 and TRBJ2-7; weak D call: TRBD2 (6 bases). The germline gives CDR1 DFQATT, CDR2 SNEGSKA (reference sequence). V shed 0 bases and J shed 7 bases, with 13 bases lying between them. The CDR3 extends over 13 amino acids. The CDR3 protein is CSARDPTGREQYF. CDR3 sequence (DNA): TGCAGTGCTAGAGACCCCACGGGGAGGGAGCAGTACTTC.